This T cell receptor (beta chain) is from a study of blood T cells in healthy people across ages. It was with a sample-barcoded 5' primer and a J-beta primer mix that a second PCR of roughly 7 to 12 cycles was run. Each CDR3 protein gets one entry after TCRdb re-called the 5' RACE reads with MiXCR. This table holds roughly 800,000 distinct CDR3 sequences, about three fifths found once. This clonotype came up once. The sample was blood. This clonotype was obtained from a man in his thirties or forties in good health.

In nucleotides, the CDR3 is TGTGCCAGCAGTGAATGGGGAGAAGAGACCCAGTACTTC. It encodes CASSEWGEETQYF. This chain connects TRBV6-1 to TRBJ2-5; possibly TRBD2 for D (5 bases). The CDR3 is 13 residues long. V lost 2 bases and J 3 bases, leaving 7 bases between the germline ends. From germline, CDR1 is MNHNS and CDR2 SASEGT.